This T cell receptor (beta chain) was sequenced during a study of response to subunit inactivated influenza vaccine. Overall study results and limits: Authors proposed each seasonal influenza vaccination draws in few new T cells.

The CDR3 runs 12 residues. Trimming cost V 3 bases and J 7 bases, with 9 bases left between them. Looked up from germline, CDR1 is LGHDT and CDR2 is YNNKEL (reference sequence). In TCRdb, the RT-PCR reads were re-called with MiXCR into one record per CDR3 protein. The sample shows 450,000 to 600,000 distinct CDR3 sequences, 16% of them seen only once. With respect to this clonotype: Its target is not known.

This receptor was taken from a man between 50 and 75 years old who received an inactivated influenza vaccine. The chain uses TRBV3-1 and TRBJ1-2; no clear D gene. The sequencing here drew on CD4+ T cells sorted from PBMCs, taken less than 30 months after vaccination. The DNA of the CDR3 is TGTGCCAGCAGCCACGACACTTCTGGCTACACCTTC. It encodes CASSHDTSGYTF.